This TCR beta chain was identified during a study of T cell responses to AZD1222 COVID-19 vaccine. V lost 7 bases to trimming and J lost 2 bases, with 11 bases between them. Germline assignment: CDR1 LNHDA and CDR2 SQIVND (reference sequence). CDR3 size: 14 residues. Assay used: immunoSEQ multiplex PCR; TCRdb lists only in-frame clones, some missing. The repertoire has about 120,000 clones, about 85% of them found once; the top ten carry about 3%. Specimen: peripheral blood, collected 28 days after the second AZD1222 dose. The sequence came from an adult who received the AZD1222 COVID-19 vaccine. The chain employs TRBV19 and TRBJ2-2; the D gene is possibly TRBD2 (5 bases). This CDR3 is CASTLDFNTGELFF. In DNA form, the CDR3 reads TGTGCCAGTACCTTGGACTTCAACACCGGGGAGCTGTTTTTT.